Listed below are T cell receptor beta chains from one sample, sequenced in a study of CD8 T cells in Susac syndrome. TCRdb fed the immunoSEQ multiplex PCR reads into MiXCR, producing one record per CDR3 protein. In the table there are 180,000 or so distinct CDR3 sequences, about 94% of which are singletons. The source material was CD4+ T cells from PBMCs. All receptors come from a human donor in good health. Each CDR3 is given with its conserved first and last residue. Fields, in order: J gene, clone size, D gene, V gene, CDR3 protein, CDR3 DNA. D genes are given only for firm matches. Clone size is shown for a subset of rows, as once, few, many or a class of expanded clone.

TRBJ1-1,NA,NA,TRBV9,CASSVAGTEHTEAFF,TGTGCCAGCAGCGTAGCTGGCACGGAACACACTGAAGCTTTCTTT
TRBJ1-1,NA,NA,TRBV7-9,CASSQGGGRGTEAFF,TGTGCCAGCAGCCAGGGTGGCGGGCGAGGCACTGAAGCTTTCTTT
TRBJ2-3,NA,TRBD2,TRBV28,CASSFGGRGTDTQYF,TGTGCCAGCAGTTTTGGGGGGAGGGGCACAGATACGCAGTATTTT
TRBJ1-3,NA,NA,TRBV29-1,CSVGRYAGLSSGNTIYF,TGCAGCGTTGGTCGGTATGCAGGTCTAAGCTCTGGAAACACCATATATTTT
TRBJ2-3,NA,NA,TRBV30,CAWSKGADTQYF,TGTGCCTGGAGTAAGGGGGCAGATACGCAGTATTTT
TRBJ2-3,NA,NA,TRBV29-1,CSLKRTPGPRVDTQYF,TGCAGCCTTAAACGAACCCCGGGCCCCAGGGTAGATACGCAGTATTTT
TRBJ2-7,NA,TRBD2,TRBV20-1,CSARDPSGRAYEQYF,TGCAGTGCTAGAGATCCTAGCGGGAGGGCCTACGAGCAGTACTTC
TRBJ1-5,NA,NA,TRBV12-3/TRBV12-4,CASSLGRDQPQHF,TGTGCCAGCAGTTTGGGAAGGGACCAGCCCCAGCATTTT
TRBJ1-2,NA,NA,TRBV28,CASLPSTNYGYTF,TGTGCCAGCCTGCCCTCAACTAACTATGGCTACACCTTC
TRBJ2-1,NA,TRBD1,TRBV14,CASSRKGQVTYNEQFF,TGTGCCAGCAGCCGAAAGGGACAGGTGACCTACAATGAGCAGTTCTTC
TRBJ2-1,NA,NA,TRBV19,CASSRDTRYNEQFF,TGTGCCAGTAGCCGGGACACGCGCTACAATGAGCAGTTCTTC
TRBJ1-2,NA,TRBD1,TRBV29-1,CSVEDRGYGYTF,TGCAGCGTTGAGGACAGGGGCTATGGCTACACCTTC
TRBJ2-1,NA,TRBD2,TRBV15,CATSRRPSGRANEQFF,TGTGCCACCAGCCGTAGACCTAGCGGGAGGGCCAATGAGCAGTTCTTC
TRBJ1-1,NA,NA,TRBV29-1,CSAGQSTNTEAFF,TGCAGCGCTGGACAGAGCACAAACACTGAAGCTTTCTTT
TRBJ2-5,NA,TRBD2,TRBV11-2,CASSDRLAGGLETQYF,TGTGCCAGCAGCGACCGACTAGCGGGAGGGCTTGAGACCCAGTACTTC
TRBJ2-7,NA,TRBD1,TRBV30,CAWKQSQGKPYEQYF,TGTGCCTGGAAGCAGTCACAGGGGAAGCCATACGAGCAGTACTTC
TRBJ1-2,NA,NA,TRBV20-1,CSAFSKWDGYTF,TGCAGTGCCTTTTCCAAATGGGATGGCTACACCTTC
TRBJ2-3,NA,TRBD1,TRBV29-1,CSVGGQGSTDTQYF,TGCAGCGTTGGGGGACAGGGTTCCACAGATACGCAGTATTTT
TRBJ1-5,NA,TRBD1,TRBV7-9,CASSTTGVRNQPQHF,TGTGCCAGCAGCACAACAGGGGTTAGGAATCAGCCCCAGCATTTT
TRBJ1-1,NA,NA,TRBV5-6,CASSLRGSWAAFF,TGTGCCAGCAGCTTGCGGGGTTCCTGGGCAGCTTTCTTT
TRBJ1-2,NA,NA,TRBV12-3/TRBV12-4,CASSLVRGTYGYTF,TGTGCCAGCAGTTTAGTGAGGGGAACCTATGGCTACACCTTC
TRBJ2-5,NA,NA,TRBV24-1,CATSGGKGREETQYF,TGTGCCACCAGTGGGGGGAAAGGGCGAGAGGAGACCCAGTACTTC
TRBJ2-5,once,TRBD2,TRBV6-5,CASSYSAGLAGRTQETQYF,TGTGCCAGCAGTTACTCCGCGGGACTAGCGGGTCGGACACAAGAGACCCAGTACTTC
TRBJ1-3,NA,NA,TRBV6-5,CASSYLPRGDSGNTIYF,TGTGCCAGCAGTTACCTCCCGAGGGGAGACTCTGGAAACACCATATATTTT
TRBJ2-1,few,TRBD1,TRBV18,CASSPRGQYNEQFF,TGTGCCAGCTCACCTAGGGGACAGTACAATGAGCAGTTCTTC
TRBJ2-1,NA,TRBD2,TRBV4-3,CASSQRWTSGQIRDEQFF,TGCGCCAGCAGCCAAAGGTGGACTAGCGGGCAAATTCGCGATGAGCAGTTCTTC
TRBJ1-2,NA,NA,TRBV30,CAGLRRGDSGYTF,TGTGCCGGCCTCCGACGTGGTGATTCTGGCTACACCTTC
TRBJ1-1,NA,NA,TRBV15,CATSRDPQGTAFF,TGTGCCACCAGCAGAGATCCACAGGGTACTGCTTTCTTT
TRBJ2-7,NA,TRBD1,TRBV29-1,CSVEEAGTGRYF,TGCAGCGTTGAAGAGGCGGGGACAGGGAGGTACTTC
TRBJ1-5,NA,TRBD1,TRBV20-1,CSAIINPGQGNQPQHF,TGCAGTGCTATAATTAATCCGGGACAGGGCAATCAGCCCCAGCATTTT
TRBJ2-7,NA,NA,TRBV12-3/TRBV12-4,CASSLGQANYEQYF,TGTGCCAGCAGTTTGGGGCAAGCTAACTACGAGCAGTACTTC
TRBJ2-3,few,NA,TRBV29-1,CSASGLGGSTDTQYF,TGCAGCGCCTCCGGTCTCGGCGGGAGCACAGATACGCAGTATTTT
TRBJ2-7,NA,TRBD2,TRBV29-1,CSVRSGLAGESSAEQYF,TGCAGCGTTCGCTCGGGACTAGCGGGAGAATCCAGCGCCGAGCAGTACTTC
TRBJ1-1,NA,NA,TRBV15,CATSRDISGEAFF,TGTGCCACCAGCAGAGATATCAGCGGTGAAGCTTTCTTT
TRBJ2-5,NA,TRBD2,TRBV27,CASSLSRGAGGETQYF,TGTGCCAGCAGTTTATCCCGAGGGGCGGGAGGAGAGACCCAGTACTTC
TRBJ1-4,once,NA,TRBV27,CASSGANEKLFF,TGTGCCAGCAGTGGAGCTAATGAAAAACTGTTTTTT
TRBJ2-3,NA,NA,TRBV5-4,CASSLWAATDTQYF,TGTGCCAGCAGCTTATGGGCAGCCACAGATACGCAGTATTTT
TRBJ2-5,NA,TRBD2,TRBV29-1,CSVEGLGETQYF,TGCAGCGTTGAGGGACTAGGAGAGACCCAGTACTTC
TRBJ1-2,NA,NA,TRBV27,CASSYRPGNYGYTF,TGTGCCAGCAGTTATCGCCCCGGGAACTATGGCTACACCTTC
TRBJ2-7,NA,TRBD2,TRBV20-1,CSASASGSYEQYF,TGCAGTGCTTCGGCTAGCGGATCCTACGAGCAGTACTTC
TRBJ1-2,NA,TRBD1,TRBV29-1,CSVARTGEADGYTF,TGCAGCGTTGCGAGGACAGGAGAGGCGGATGGCTACACCTTC
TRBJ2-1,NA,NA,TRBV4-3,CASSQDRTSFYEQFF,TGCGCCAGCAGCCAAGACCGTACTAGCTTCTATGAGCAGTTCTTC
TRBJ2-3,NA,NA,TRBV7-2,CASSLSTLVDTQYF,TGTGCCAGCAGCTTGTCAACTCTAGTGGATACGCAGTATTTT
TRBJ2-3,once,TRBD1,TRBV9,CASSVLYRGTQYF,TGTGCCAGCAGCGTGCTATACAGGGGTACGCAGTATTTT